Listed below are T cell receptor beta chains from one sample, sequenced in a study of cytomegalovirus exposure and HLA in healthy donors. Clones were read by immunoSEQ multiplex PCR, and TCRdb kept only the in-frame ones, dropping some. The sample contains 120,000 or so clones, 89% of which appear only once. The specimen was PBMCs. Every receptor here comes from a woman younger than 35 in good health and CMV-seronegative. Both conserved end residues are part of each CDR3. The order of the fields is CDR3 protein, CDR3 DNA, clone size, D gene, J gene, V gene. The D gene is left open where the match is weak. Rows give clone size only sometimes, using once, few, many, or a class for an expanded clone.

CDR3aa: CASSRQGDQPQHF
CDR3nt: TGTGCCAGCAGTCGACAGGGGGATCAGCCCCAGCATTTT
abundance: NA
d_gene: TRBD1
j_gene: TRBJ1-5
v_gene: TRBV7-8

CDR3aa: CASSEQGATGEAFF
CDR3nt: TGTGCCAGCAGTGAACAGGGGGCGACGGGTGAAGCTTTCTTT
abundance: NA
d_gene: TRBD1
j_gene: TRBJ1-1
v_gene: TRBV11-2

CDR3aa: CASSLGAGETDTQYF
CDR3nt: TGTGCCAGCAGCTTGGGCGCGGGGGAAACAGATACGCAGTATTTT
abundance: NA
d_gene: TRBD2
j_gene: TRBJ2-3
v_gene: TRBV5-5

CDR3aa: CASSGGTTNTGELFF
CDR3nt: TGCGCCAGCAGCGGAGGCACGACGAACACCGGGGAGCTGTTTTTT
abundance: NA
d_gene: NA
j_gene: TRBJ2-2
v_gene: TRBV5-1

CDR3aa: CASSATGYDTEAFF
CDR3nt: TGTGCCAGCAGCGCCACGGGTTACGACACTGAAGCTTTCTTT
abundance: NA
d_gene: NA
j_gene: TRBJ1-1
v_gene: TRBV11-3

CDR3aa: CASSKRGTGNTIYF
CDR3nt: TGTGCCAGCAGTAAGCGGGGAACTGGAAACACCATATATTTT
abundance: NA
d_gene: NA
j_gene: TRBJ1-3
v_gene: TRBV2

CDR3aa: CASSPPQPVYGYTF
CDR3nt: TGTGCCAGCTCACCACCACAGCCAGTCTATGGCTACACCTTC
abundance: NA
d_gene: NA
j_gene: TRBJ1-2
v_gene: TRBV18

CDR3aa: CASSDIYNEQFF
CDR3nt: TGTGCCAGCTCTGACATATACAATGAGCAGTTCTTC
abundance: NA
d_gene: NA
j_gene: TRBJ2-1
v_gene: TRBV7-6

CDR3aa: CASSGDLFRGYEQYF
CDR3nt: TGTGCCAGCAGCGGCGACCTTTTTCGGGGCTACGAGCAGTACTTC
abundance: NA
d_gene: NA
j_gene: TRBJ2-7
v_gene: TRBV5-4

CDR3aa: CASSPPGRGYEQYF
CDR3nt: TGTGCCAGCAGTCCCCCAGGGAGGGGATACGAGCAGTACTTC
abundance: NA
d_gene: TRBD2
j_gene: TRBJ2-7
v_gene: TRBV28

CDR3aa: CAISPGQGTGELFF
CDR3nt: TGTGCCATCAGTCCGGGACAGGGGACCGGGGAGCTGTTTTTT
abundance: NA
d_gene: TRBD1
j_gene: TRBJ2-2
v_gene: TRBV10-3

CDR3aa: CAWGPIAGGTEFF
CDR3nt: TGTGCCTGGGGTCCCATAGCGGGAGGGACGGAGTTCTTC
abundance: NA
d_gene: TRBD2
j_gene: TRBJ2-1
v_gene: TRBV30

CDR3aa: CASSLSETFANTGELFF
CDR3nt: TGTGCCAGCAGTTTATCCGAGACTTTCGCGAACACCGGGGAGCTGTTTTTT
abundance: once
d_gene: NA
j_gene: TRBJ2-2
v_gene: TRBV27

CDR3aa: CASSAPAGASNQPQHF
CDR3nt: TGTGCCAGCAGCGCACCCGCAGGGGCGAGCAATCAGCCCCAGCATTTT
abundance: NA
d_gene: NA
j_gene: TRBJ1-5
v_gene: TRBV7-8

CDR3aa: CASSPTSLLDTGELFF
CDR3nt: TGTGCCAGTAGCCCGACTAGCCTCCTTGACACCGGGGAGCTGTTTTTT
abundance: NA
d_gene: TRBD2
j_gene: TRBJ2-2
v_gene: TRBV19

CDR3aa: CASSPTGDQPQHF
CDR3nt: TGTGCCAGCAGCCCTACAGGGGACCAGCCCCAGCATTTT
abundance: NA
d_gene: TRBD1
j_gene: TRBJ1-5
v_gene: TRBV7-9

CDR3aa: CASRRGLADNEQFF
CDR3nt: TGTGCCAGCAGGCGGGGACTAGCGGATAATGAGCAGTTCTTC
abundance: NA
d_gene: TRBD2
j_gene: TRBJ2-1
v_gene: TRBV2

CDR3aa: CASSLGGLAGEGYEQYF
CDR3nt: TGTGCCAGCAGTTTAGGGGGACTAGCGGGAGAAGGGTACGAGCAGTACTTC
abundance: NA
d_gene: TRBD2
j_gene: TRBJ2-7
v_gene: TRBV28

CDR3aa: CASSVASAGTNEQFF
CDR3nt: TGTGCCAGCAGCGTAGCTTCGGCGGGCACCAATGAGCAGTTCTTC
abundance: once
d_gene: NA
j_gene: TRBJ2-1
v_gene: TRBV9

CDR3aa: CASSFHGGGYGYTF
CDR3nt: TGCGCCAGCAGCTTCCACGGGGGAGGCTATGGCTACACCTTC
abundance: once
d_gene: NA
j_gene: TRBJ1-2
v_gene: TRBV5-1

CDR3aa: CASSERQGSTDTQYF
CDR3nt: TGTGCCAGCAGTGAAAGACAGGGTAGCACAGATACGCAGTATTTT
abundance: NA
d_gene: TRBD1
j_gene: TRBJ2-3
v_gene: TRBV6-1

CDR3aa: CASSLALAGGDEQFF
CDR3nt: TGTGCCAGCAGCTTAGCTCTAGCGGGGGGTGATGAGCAGTTCTTC
abundance: NA
d_gene: TRBD2
j_gene: TRBJ2-1
v_gene: TRBV11-3

CDR3aa: CASSQDSSLGEKLFF
CDR3nt: TGTGCCAGCAGCCAAGATTCCTCGCTTGGCGAAAAACTGTTTTTT
abundance: NA
d_gene: NA
j_gene: TRBJ1-4
v_gene: TRBV4-2

CDR3aa: CASSGNRQNTEAFF
CDR3nt: TGTGCCAGCAGTGGAAACAGACAAAACACTGAAGCTTTCTTT
abundance: NA
d_gene: NA
j_gene: TRBJ1-1
v_gene: TRBV27

CDR3aa: CASSVPTSGRRGDSYNEQFF
CDR3nt: TGCGCCAGCAGTGTTCCGACTAGCGGGAGAAGGGGGGACTCCTACAATGAGCAGTTCTTC
abundance: NA
d_gene: TRBD2
j_gene: TRBJ2-1
v_gene: TRBV10-2

CDR3aa: CASSQDWSGGGISNQPQHF
CDR3nt: TGCGCCAGCAGCCAAGATTGGTCAGGGGGAGGCATTAGCAATCAGCCCCAGCATTTT
abundance: NA
d_gene: TRBD1
j_gene: TRBJ1-5
v_gene: TRBV4-3

CDR3aa: CASSAGQGLAGGMRETQYF
CDR3nt: TGTGCCAGCAGTGCGGGCCAGGGACTAGCGGGGGGGATGCGGGAGACCCAGTACTTC
abundance: NA
d_gene: TRBD2
j_gene: TRBJ2-5
v_gene: TRBV28

CDR3aa: CASSPRGVAEAFF
CDR3nt: TGTGCCAGCAGCCCCAGGGGGGTCGCTGAAGCTTTCTTT
abundance: NA
d_gene: TRBD1
j_gene: TRBJ1-1
v_gene: TRBV7-8